This TCR beta chain is from a study of CD8 T cells in ankylosing spondylitis. This clonotype appeared many times. Quantitative molecular-barcoded 5'-RACE generated the TCR beta libraries. TCRdb re-called the 5' RACE reads through MiXCR, storing one row per CDR3 protein. The sample shows approximately 340,000 distinct CDR3 sequences, about 15% of them seen only once. Input material: blood, either unsorted or a sorted T cell fraction (not recorded which). This TCR came from a male donor with ankylosing spondylitis or in good health (not recorded which).

As DNA, the CDR3 is TGTGCCAGCAGTTTTAATCCGGGTACTAACTATGGCTACACCTTC. It codes for CASSFNPGTNYGYTF. V and J are TRBV12-3 or TRBV12-4 and TRBJ1-2; D ambiguous. V gave up 3 bases and J gave up 0 bases, with 11 bases separating them. The CDR3 consists of 15 residues.